The rows below give T cell receptor beta chains drawn from one sample of a study of cytomegalovirus exposure and HLA in healthy donors. The protocol was immunoSEQ multiplex PCR, while the TCRdb copy is restricted to in-frame clones and leaves out a portion. The table records approximately 100,000 clones, roughly 80% of them present only once. Input material: PBMCs. Source of these receptors: a female donor in good health and CMV-seronegative. Each CDR3 is given with its conserved first and last residue. A D gene is named only where the DNA matches it firmly. Clone size is stated in some rows and not others, as once, few, many or a class when expanded.

j_call clone_size d_call v_call cdr3_nt cdr3_aa
TRBJ2-2 few TRBD2 TRBV7-9 TGTGCCAGCAGCCCTGGGACTAGTGCCGGGGAGCTGTTTTTT CASSPGTSAGELFF
TRBJ2-7 . TRBD1 TRBV7-8 TGTGCCAGCAGCTCATGGACAGGCATCGACGAGCAGTACTTC CASSSWTGIDEQYF
TRBJ2-7 . . TRBV23-1 TGCGCCAGCAGGATGGACATCTACGAGCAGTACTTC CASRMDIYEQYF
TRBJ2-7 . TRBD1 TRBV5-1 TGCGCCAGCAGCCGTGGGACAGGGGACTCCTACGAGCAGTACTTC CASSRGTGDSYEQYF
TRBJ2-7 . TRBD1 TRBV28 TGTGCCAGCAGTTCGTCCGGGACAGGCGTCTCCTACGAGCAGTACTTC CASSSSGTGVSYEQYF
TRBJ1-2 . TRBD1 TRBV27 TGTGCCAGCAGTCGCTCCCCCGGGACAGGGGGAGGCTACACCTTC CASSRSPGTGGGYTF
TRBJ1-4 . TRBD1 TRBV4-2 TGTGCCAGCAGAAAAATGGAACGACAGGGCCAAAATGAAAAACTGTTTTTT CASRKMERQGQNEKLFF
TRBJ2-2 . TRBD2 TRBV11-3 TGTGCCAGCAGCCCGAGGACTAGCGGGGTATCGAACACCGGGGAGCTGTTTTTT CASSPRTSGVSNTGELFF
TRBJ2-3 . TRBD1 TRBV5-6 TGTGCCAGCAGCTTTAGACAGGGCCCCACAGATACGCAGTATTTT CASSFRQGPTDTQYF
TRBJ1-2 . TRBD1 TRBV7-8 TGTGCCAGCAGGGACGGGACAGCCGACTATGGCTACACCTTC CASRDGTADYGYTF
TRBJ2-7 . . TRBV6-5 TGTGCCAGCAGTTACTCGTTTGGGACAAAACCCTACGAGCAGTACTTC CASSYSFGTKPYEQYF
TRBJ2-5 . . TRBV4-1 TGCGCCAGCAGCCAAGAAGGAGGGGAGGAGACCCAGTACTTC CASSQEGGEETQYF
TRBJ2-1 . TRBD2 TRBV11-2 TGTGCCAGCAGCTCGGGACTAGCGGGGGGATGGGATGAGCAGTTCTTC CASSSGLAGGWDEQFF
TRBJ1-1 . . TRBV7-9 TGTGCCAGCAGCTCACTACAGGGAGTTTCAAAGGCTTTCTTT CASSSLQGVSKAFF
TRBJ1-5 . TRBD1 TRBV28 TGTGCCAGCAGTCCAACGACAGGGGGTGGGAATCAGCCCCAGCATTTT CASSPTTGGGNQPQHF
TRBJ2-3 . TRBD2 TRBV5-1 TGCGCCAGCAGCTTGGCCTATAGCGGGGAGGGGCAGTATTTT CASSLAYSGEGQYF